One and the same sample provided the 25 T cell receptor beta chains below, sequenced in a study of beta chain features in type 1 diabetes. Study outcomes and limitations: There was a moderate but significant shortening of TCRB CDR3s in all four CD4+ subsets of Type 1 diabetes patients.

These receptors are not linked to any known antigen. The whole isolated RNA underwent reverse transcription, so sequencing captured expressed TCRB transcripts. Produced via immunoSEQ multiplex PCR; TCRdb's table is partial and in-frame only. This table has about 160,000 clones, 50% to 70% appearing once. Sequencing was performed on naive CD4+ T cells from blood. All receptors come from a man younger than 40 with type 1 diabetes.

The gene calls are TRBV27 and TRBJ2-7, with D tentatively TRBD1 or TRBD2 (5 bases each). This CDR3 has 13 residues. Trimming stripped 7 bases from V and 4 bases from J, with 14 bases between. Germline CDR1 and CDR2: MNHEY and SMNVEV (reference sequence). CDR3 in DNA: TGTGCCAGCAAACCGGGACCGGTGTACGAGCAGTACTTC. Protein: CASKPGPVYEQYF.

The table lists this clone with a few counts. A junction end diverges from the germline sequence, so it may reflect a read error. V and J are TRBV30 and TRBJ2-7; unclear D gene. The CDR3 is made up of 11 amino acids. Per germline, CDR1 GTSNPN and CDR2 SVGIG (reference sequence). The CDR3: CAWSALGLPSF. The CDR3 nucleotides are TGTGCCTGGAGCGCCTTGGGCCTCCCCAGCTTC.

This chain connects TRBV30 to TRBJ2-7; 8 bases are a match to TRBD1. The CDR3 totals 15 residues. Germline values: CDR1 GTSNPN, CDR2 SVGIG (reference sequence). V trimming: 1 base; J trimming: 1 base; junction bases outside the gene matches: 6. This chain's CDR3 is CAWSGGQGSSYEQYF. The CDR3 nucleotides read TGTGCCTGGAGTGGAGGACAGGGTAGTTCCTACGAGCAGTACTTC.

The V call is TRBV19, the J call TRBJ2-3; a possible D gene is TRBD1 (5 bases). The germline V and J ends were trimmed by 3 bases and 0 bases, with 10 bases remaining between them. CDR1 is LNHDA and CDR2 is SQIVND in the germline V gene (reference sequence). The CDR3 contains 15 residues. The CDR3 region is CASSIQGTSTDTQYF. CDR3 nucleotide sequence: TGTGCCAGTAGTATTCAGGGTACTAGCACAGATACGCAGTATTTT.

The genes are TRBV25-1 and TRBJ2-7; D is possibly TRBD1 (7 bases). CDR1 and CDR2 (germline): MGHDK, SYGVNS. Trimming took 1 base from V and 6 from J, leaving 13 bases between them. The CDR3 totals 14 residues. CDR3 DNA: TGTGCCAGCAGTGAATTGGGGCAGGGGGGCGAGCAGTACTTC. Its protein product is CASSELGQGGEQYF.

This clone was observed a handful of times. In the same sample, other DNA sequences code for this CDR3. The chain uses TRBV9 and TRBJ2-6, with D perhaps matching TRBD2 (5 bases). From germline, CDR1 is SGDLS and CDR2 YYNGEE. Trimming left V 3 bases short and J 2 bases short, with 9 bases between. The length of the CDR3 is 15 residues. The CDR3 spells CASSAPGAGANVLTF. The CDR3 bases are TGTGCCAGCAGCGCCCCCGGGGCTGGGGCCAACGTCCTGACTTTC.

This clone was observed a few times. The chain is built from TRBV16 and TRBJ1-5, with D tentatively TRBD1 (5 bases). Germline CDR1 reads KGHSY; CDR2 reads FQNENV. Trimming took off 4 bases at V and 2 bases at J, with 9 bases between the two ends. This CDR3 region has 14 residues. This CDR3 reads CASSPGYGNQPQHF. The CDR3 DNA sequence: TGTGCCAGCAGCCCAGGGTATGGCAATCAGCCCCAGCATTTT.

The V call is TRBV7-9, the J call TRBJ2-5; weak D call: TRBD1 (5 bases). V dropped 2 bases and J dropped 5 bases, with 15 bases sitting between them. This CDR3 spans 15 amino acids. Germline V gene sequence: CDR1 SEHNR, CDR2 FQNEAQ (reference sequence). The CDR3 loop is CASSLFFGQGETQYF. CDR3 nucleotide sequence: TGTGCCAGCAGCTTATTTTTTGGACAAGGGGAGACCCAGTACTTC.

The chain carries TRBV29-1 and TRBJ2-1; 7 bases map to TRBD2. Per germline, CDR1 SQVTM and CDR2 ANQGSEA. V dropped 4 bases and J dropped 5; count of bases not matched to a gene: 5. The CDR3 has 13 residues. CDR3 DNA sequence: TGCAGCGTTGTCCCCGCGGGGGACAATGAGCAGTTCTTC. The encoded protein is CSVVPAGDNEQFF.

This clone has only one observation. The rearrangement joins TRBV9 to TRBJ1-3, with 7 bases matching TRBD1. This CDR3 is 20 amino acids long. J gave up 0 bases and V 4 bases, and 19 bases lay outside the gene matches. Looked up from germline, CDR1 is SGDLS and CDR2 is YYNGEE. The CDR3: CASSPLGGTVSIDSGNTIYF. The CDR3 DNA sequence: TGTGCCAGCAGCCCCCTTGGCGGGACAGTTTCTATTGACTCTGGAAACACCATATATTTT.

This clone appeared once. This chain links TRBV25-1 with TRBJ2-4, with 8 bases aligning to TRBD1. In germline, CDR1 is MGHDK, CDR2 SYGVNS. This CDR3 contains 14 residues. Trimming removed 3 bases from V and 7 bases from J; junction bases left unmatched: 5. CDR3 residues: CASSDGQGGNIQYF. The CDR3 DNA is TGTGCCAGCAGTGATGGACAGGGTGGTAACATTCAGTACTTC.

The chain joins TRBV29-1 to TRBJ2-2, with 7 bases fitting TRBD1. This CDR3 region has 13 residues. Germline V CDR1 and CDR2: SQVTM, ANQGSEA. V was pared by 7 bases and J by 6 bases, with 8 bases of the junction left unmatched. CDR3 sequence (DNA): TGCAGCGCGGCGGACAGGCTGTCCGGGGAGCTGTTTTTT. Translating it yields CSAADRLSGELFF.

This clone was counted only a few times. The CDR3 sequence: CAWSVSANTEAFF. CDR3 DNA: TGTGCCTGGAGTGTATCAGCGAACACTGAAGCTTTCTTT. The chain carries TRBV30 and TRBJ1-1; D unresolved. V lost 0 bases, J lost 1 base, and 6 bases lay in between. Looked up from germline, CDR1 is GTSNPN and CDR2 is SVGIG (reference sequence). The CDR3 length is 13 residues.

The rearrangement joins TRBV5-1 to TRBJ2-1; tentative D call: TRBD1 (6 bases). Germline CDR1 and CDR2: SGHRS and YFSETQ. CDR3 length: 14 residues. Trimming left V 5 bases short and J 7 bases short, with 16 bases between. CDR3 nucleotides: TGCGCCAGCAGACAACAGGGTTGGGGGAATGAGCAGTTCTTC. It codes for CASRQQGWGNEQFF.

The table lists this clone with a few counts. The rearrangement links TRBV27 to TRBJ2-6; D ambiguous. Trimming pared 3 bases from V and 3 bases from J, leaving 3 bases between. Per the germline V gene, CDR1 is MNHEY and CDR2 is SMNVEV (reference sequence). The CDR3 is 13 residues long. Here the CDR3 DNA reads TGTGCCAGCAGTTTTGATGGGGCCAACGTCCTGACTTTC. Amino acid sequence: CASSFDGANVLTF.

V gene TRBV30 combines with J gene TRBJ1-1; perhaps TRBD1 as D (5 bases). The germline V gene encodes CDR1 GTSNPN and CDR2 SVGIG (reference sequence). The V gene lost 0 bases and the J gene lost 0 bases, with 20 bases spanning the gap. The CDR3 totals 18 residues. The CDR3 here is CAWSVLLRDGPMNTEAFF. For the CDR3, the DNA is TGTGCCTGGAGTGTACTGTTACGGGACGGACCAATGAACACTGAAGCTTTCTTT.

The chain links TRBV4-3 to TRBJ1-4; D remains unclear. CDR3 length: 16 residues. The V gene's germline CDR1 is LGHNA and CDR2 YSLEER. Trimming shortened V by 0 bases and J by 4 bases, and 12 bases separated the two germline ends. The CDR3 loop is CASSQDRGGNNEKLFF. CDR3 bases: TGCGCCAGCAGCCAAGATCGAGGTGGGAATAATGAAAAACTGTTTTTT.

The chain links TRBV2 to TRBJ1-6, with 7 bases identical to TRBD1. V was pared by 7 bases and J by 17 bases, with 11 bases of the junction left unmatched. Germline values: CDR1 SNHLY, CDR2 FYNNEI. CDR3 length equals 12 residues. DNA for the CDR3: TGTGCCAGCACTCAGGACAGGTCAGGAATCCACTTT. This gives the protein CASTQDRSGIHF.

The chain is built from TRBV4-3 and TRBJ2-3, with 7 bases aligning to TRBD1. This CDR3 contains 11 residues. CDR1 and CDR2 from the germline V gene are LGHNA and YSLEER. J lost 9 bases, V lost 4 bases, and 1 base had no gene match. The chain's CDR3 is CASSRDRTQYF. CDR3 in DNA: TGCGCCAGCAGCCGGGACAGAACGCAGTATTTT.

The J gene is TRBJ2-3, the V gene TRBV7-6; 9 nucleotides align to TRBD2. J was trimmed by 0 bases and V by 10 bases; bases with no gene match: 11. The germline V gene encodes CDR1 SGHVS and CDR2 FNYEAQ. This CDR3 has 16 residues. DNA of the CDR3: TGTGCCACCCTGGGGCCTAGCGGGGAGAGCACAGATACGCAGTATTTT. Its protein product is CATLGPSGESTDTQYF.

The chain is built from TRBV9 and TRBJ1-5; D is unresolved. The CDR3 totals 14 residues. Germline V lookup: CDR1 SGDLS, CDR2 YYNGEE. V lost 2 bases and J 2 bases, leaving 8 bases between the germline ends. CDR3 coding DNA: TGTGCCAGCAGCGTTTCGGGCGGCAATCAGCCCCAGCATTTT. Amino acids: CASSVSGGNQPQHF.

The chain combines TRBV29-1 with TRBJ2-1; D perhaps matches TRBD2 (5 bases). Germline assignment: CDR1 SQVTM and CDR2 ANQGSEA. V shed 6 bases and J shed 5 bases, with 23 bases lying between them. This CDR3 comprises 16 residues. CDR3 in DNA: TGCAGCGTAGCCCCTAGCCTGGTACCGCCGCACAATGAGCAGTTCTTC. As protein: CSVAPSLVPPHNEQFF.

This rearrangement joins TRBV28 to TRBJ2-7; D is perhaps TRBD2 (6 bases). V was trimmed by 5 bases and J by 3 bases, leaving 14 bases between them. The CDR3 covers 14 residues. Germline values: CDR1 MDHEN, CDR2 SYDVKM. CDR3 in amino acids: CASSEFRDFYEQYF. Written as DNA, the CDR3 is TGTGCCAGCAGTGAATTCAGGGACTTCTACGAGCAGTACTTC.

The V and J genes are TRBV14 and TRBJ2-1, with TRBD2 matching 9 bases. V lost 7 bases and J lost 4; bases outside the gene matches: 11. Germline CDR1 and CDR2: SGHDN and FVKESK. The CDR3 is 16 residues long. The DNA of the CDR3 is TGTGCCAGCAATCGATGGCGGGGGGGCGAATACAATGAGCAGTTCTTC. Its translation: CASNRWRGGEYNEQFF.

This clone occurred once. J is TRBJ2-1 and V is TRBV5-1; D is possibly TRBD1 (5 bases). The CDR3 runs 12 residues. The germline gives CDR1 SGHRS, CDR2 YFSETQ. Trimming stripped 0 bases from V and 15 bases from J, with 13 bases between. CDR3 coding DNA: TGCGCCAGCAGCTTGGAGGGCAGGGTGCGGTTCTTC. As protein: CASSLEGRVRFF.